What follows are 32 T cell receptor beta chains derived from one specimen sequenced in a study of brain T cells in children with intractable seizures (dated by TCRdb to about 2021). According to the study, the label for this sample's time point signals: blood from clinic visit 5 months post-surgery; TSC patient then seizure free. The library was generated by the immunoSEQ multiplex PCR assay. The source is immuneACCESS, and TCRdb retained only in-frame sequences with V and J called. Part of the clones is not carried over; for the studies checked, unresolved V genes explain less than half of this, and the remainder is unexplained. The sample table shows about 320,000 clones, and over 90% are seen once. In total, the top ten clones hold roughly 5.7% of the sample. The sequencing here drew on peripheral blood, taken more than 4 months after surgery. Source of these receptors: a boy in the first two years of life with tuberous sclerosis and intractable seizures.

CDR3 nucleotide sequence: TGTGCCAGCAGCCCAAGTAGGCGGGCTGAGGGAGAGACCCAGTACTTC. Translating gives CASSPSRRAEGETQYF. The rearrangement links TRBV3-1 (or the pseudogene TRBV3-2) to TRBJ2-5; maybe TRBD2 (5 bases). The CDR3 consists of 16 residues. The germline V gene has CDR1 LGHDT and CDR2 YNNKEL (reference sequence). Trimming pared 4 bases from V and 4 bases from J, leaving 19 bases between.

The J gene is TRBJ1-1, the V gene TRBV29-1; tentatively, D is TRBD1 (6 bases). The CDR3 spans 12 residues. Germline loops: CDR1 SQVTM, CDR2 ANQGSEA. Trimming took off 7 bases at V and 10 bases at J, with 19 bases between the two ends. CDR3 DNA sequence: TGCAGCGCACGGGGCAGGGGTGTTGCAGCTTTCTTT. This codes for CSARGRGVAAFF.

This clone was detected only a few times. V usage is TRBV7-3 and J usage is TRBJ1-2, with D unresolved. Germline-derived CDR1 and CDR2 are SGHTA and FQGTGA. The CDR3 runs to 13 residues. V was shortened by 5 bases and J by 2 bases, with 9 bases between the two germline ends. The CDR3 loop reads CASSPDKNYGYTF. For the CDR3, the DNA is TGTGCCAGCAGCCCCGACAAGAACTATGGCTACACCTTC.

A remark on this clone: This CDR3 fails to terminate in the conserved phenylalanine or tryptophan, so it likely reflects a read error. No DNA is shown, since the ends of the CDR3 on it are uncertain; the CDR3 is the one TCRdb lists. The rearrangement uses TRBV2 and TRBJ1-2. The CDR3 extends over 9 residues, inclusive of both ends. CDR1 and CDR2 from the germline V gene are SNHLY and FYNNEI. CDR3 loop: CASSDPSQV.

The J gene is TRBJ1-1, the V gene TRBV4-1; D gene ambiguous. Germline CDR1 is MGHRA and CDR2 is YSYEKL. The CDR3 has 13 amino acids. V was trimmed by 0 bases and J by 3 bases, leaving 5 bases between them. CDR3 sequence (DNA): TGCGCCAGCAGCCAAGAGGGTGACACTGAAGCTTTCTTT. As protein: CASSQEGDTEAFF.

The chain has TRBV7-9 and TRBJ1-1; the D gene is possibly TRBD1 (6 bases). The CDR3 has 16 residues. Germline V lookup: CDR1 SEHNR, CDR2 FQNEAQ (reference sequence). V was shortened by 6 bases and J by 5 bases, with 22 bases between the two germline ends. The CDR3 coding sequence is TGTGCCAGCAGGGTCGTCGGGATGGGGGGCTTAACTGAAGCTTTCTTT. Its protein is CASRVVGMGGLTEAFF.

This clone was recorded only once. The chain uses TRBV30 and TRBJ1-1; D gene ambiguous. Germline V gene sequence: CDR1 GTSNPN, CDR2 SVGIG (reference sequence). This CDR3 is built from 14 residues. V was clipped by 1 base and J by 3 bases, with 12 bases between them. Written as DNA, the CDR3 is TGTGCCTGGAGTGATCCACAGAAGGACACTGAAGCTTTCTTT. This translates into CAWSDPQKDTEAFF. Based on the CDR3 plus reference TRBV30 and TRBJ1-1, the full variable domain is SQTIHQWPATLVQPVGSPLSLECTVEGTSNPNLYWYRQAAGRGLQLLFYSVGIGQISSEVPQNLSASRPQDRQFILSSKKLLLSDSGFYLCAWSDPQKDTEAFFGQGTRLTVV.

The rearrangement links TRBV5-1 to TRBJ2-5; D is perhaps TRBD2 (6 bases). Germline V gene sequence: CDR1 SGHRS, CDR2 YFSETQ. CDR3 size: 17 residues. The V and J ends lost 2 bases and 0 bases respectively, with 17 bases between them. In DNA, the CDR3 is TGCGCCAGCAGCTTTCTTTTAGCGGCCACGTACCAAGAGACCCAGTACTTC. Protein sequence: CASSFLLAATYQETQYF. Supplemented by reference TRBV5-1 and TRBJ2-5, the full variable domain reads KAGVTQTPRYLIKTRGQQVTLSCSPISGHRSVSWYQQTPGQGLQFLFEYFSETQRNKGNFPGRFSGRQFSNSRSEMNVSTLELGDSALYLCASSFLLAATYQETQYFGPGTRLLVL.

V usage is TRBV19 and J usage is TRBJ2-6; 11 nucleotides line up with TRBD1. CDR3 size: 17 residues. V gave up 5 bases and J gave up 4 bases; unmatched junction bases: 7. Per the germline V gene, CDR1 is LNHDA and CDR2 is SQIVND (reference sequence). In DNA form, the CDR3 reads TGTGCCAGTAGTCCCGGACAGGGGGCGCAGGGGGCCAACGTCCTGACTTTC. Amino acid sequence: CASSPGQGAQGANVLTF.

This chain joins TRBV7-2 and TRBJ2-5; D is unclear. The germline CDR1 and CDR2 sequences are SGHTA and FQGNSA. The V end was cut by 1 base, the J end by 1 base, with 4 bases between. CDR3 length: 13 amino acids. CDR3 in amino acids: CASSLEPQETQYF. The CDR3 DNA follows: TGTGCCAGCAGCTTAGAACCCCAAGAGACCCAGTACTTC.

This clone was recorded once. This chain joins TRBV4-1 and TRBJ1-1; D remains unclear. Between the trimmed V and J ends, which lost 3 bases and 1 base, there was a span of 15 bases. The CDR3 is 16 amino acids. The V gene's germline CDR1 is MGHRA and CDR2 YSYEKL. In DNA, the CDR3 is TGCGCCAGCAGCCAGGCCTCGTGGGATAGGAACACTGAAGCTTTCTTT. Residues: CASSQASWDRNTEAFF.

The gene calls are TRBV4-1 and TRBJ2-1; 11 positions agree with TRBD2. CDR3 size: 17 residues. The trim removed 4 bases at V and 4 bases at J, leaving 9 bases unmatched. Per the germline V gene, CDR1 is MGHRA and CDR2 is YSYEKL. CDR3 sequence (DNA): TGCGCCAGCAGCCCCAGTAGCGGGAGGGCCGCTTACAATGAGCAGTTCTTC. Its translation is CASSPSSGRAAYNEQFF.

V usage is TRBV19 and J usage is TRBJ1-1, with 10 bases identical to TRBD1. The CDR3 has 20 residues. J was trimmed by 10 bases and V by 3 bases; bases with no gene match: 26. The germline gives CDR1 LNHDA, CDR2 SQIVND (reference sequence). CDR3 nucleotide sequence: TGTGCCAGTAGTATTAGTAACCGCAAGTTCGCCGGGACAGGGGCTTCGGGAGCTTTCTTT. Its translation: CASSISNRKFAGTGASGAFF.

This rearrangement joins TRBV25-1 to TRBJ2-7; a weak D match, TRBD2 (5 bases). Germline V gives CDR1 MGHDK, CDR2 SYGVNS. V was shortened by 10 bases and J by 0 bases, with 7 bases between the two germline ends. The CDR3 loop spans 11 amino acids. This chain's CDR3 is CATTSSYEQYF. The CDR3 DNA reads as TGTGCCACTACTAGCTCCTACGAGCAGTACTTC.

The J gene is TRBJ1-1, the V gene TRBV2; 11 bases align to TRBD1. This CDR3 region has 16 residues. CDR1 is SNHLY, CDR2 FYNNEI, per germline. V dropped 1 base and J dropped 5; count of bases not matched to a gene: 6. CDR3 region: CASSEGTGGAGTEAFF. The CDR3 region has the DNA TGTGCCAGCAGTGAAGGGACAGGGGGCGCGGGAACTGAAGCTTTCTTT.

The rearrangement joins TRBV4-1 to TRBJ1-1, with D perhaps TRBD1 (5 bases). Trimming removed 5 bases at V and 3 bases at J, with 25 bases between. CDR1 and CDR2 from the germline V gene are MGHRA and YSYEKL. The CDR3 runs to 18 residues. CDR3 loop: CASSSLILWVRGDTEAFF. CDR3 sequence (DNA): TGCGCCAGCAGCTCCCTAATTCTCTGGGTTAGAGGGGACACTGAAGCTTTCTTT.

This clone was seen once. The V gene is TRBV10-3, the J gene TRBJ1-1; perhaps TRBD1 as D (5 bases). Germline CDR1 reads ENHRY; CDR2 reads SYGVKD. The CDR3 loop spans 15 amino acids. V gave up 0 bases and J gave up 4 bases, with 12 bases separating them. Written as DNA, the CDR3 is TGTGCCATCAGTGAGTCGATTGCGGGGGGCACTGAAGCTTTCTTT. It specifies CAISESIAGGTEAFF.

This clone was detected a few times. This rearrangement joins TRBV6-6 to TRBJ1-5; 8 bases are a match to TRBD1. Trimming cost V 2 bases and J 0 bases; bases outside gene matches: 3. Germline V gene lookup returns CDR1 MNHNY and CDR2 SVGAGI (reference sequence). The CDR3 has 16 residues. Here the CDR3 DNA reads TGTGCCAGCAGTTACCATACAGGGGGTAGCAATCAGCCCCAGCATTTT. Residues: CASSYHTGGSNQPQHF.

The gene calls are TRBV7-9 and TRBJ2-1; D is perhaps TRBD2 (6 bases). CDR1 and CDR2 (germline): SEHNR, FQNEAQ (reference sequence). V was pared by 1 base and J by 5 bases, with 18 bases between. The CDR3 is 17 amino acids. Here the CDR3 reads CASSLVASRRAHNEQFF. Here the CDR3 DNA reads TGTGCCAGCAGCTTAGTTGCCTCTAGGAGGGCGCACAATGAGCAGTTCTTC.

The rearrangement joins TRBV5-4 to TRBJ1-1, with a weak D call TRBD1 (6 bases). With 7 bases removed from V and 0 bases from J, the gap between germline ends came to 10 bases. Germline-derived CDR1 and CDR2 are SGHNT and YYREEE (reference sequence). The CDR3 runs to 13 residues. For the CDR3, the DNA is TGTGCCAGCTCTGGGGGCATGAACACTGAAGCTTTCTTT. Protein product: CASSGGMNTEAFF.

The chain links TRBV7-3 to TRBJ2-1; D is possibly TRBD1 or TRBD2 (6 bases each). The CDR3 runs 13 residues. V was trimmed by 8 bases and J by 5 bases, leaving 13 bases between them. The germline CDR1 and CDR2 sequences are SGHTA and FQGTGA. The CDR3 region has the DNA TGTGCCAGCCGGGGGCCTGGCAACAATGAGCAGTTCTTC. Its protein is CASRGPGNNEQFF.

V and J are TRBV5-6 and TRBJ1-2; D unclear. V shed 2 bases and J shed 6 bases, with 11 bases lying between them. Germline CDR1 is SGHDT and CDR2 is YYEEEE. This CDR3 is 13 amino acids long. CDR3 sequence (DNA): TGTGCCAGCAGCTTTCTACAGACTCATGGCTACACCTTC. Residues: CASSFLQTHGYTF. Full variable domain (remainder filled in from reference TRBV5-6 and TRBJ1-2): DAGVTQSPTHLIKTRGQQVTLRCSPKSGHDTVSWYQQALGQGPQFIFQYYEEEERQRGNFPDRFSGHQFPNYSSELNVNALLLGDSALYLCASSFLQTHGYTFGSGTRLTVV.

The CDR3 nucleotides are TGCGCCAGCAGCTTGAGCCTTCGGGAAGAGACCCAGTACTTC. It specifies CASSLSLREETQYF. The rearrangement links TRBV5-1 to TRBJ2-5; unclear D gene. Germline CDR1 SGHRS, CDR2 YFSETQ. V gave up 1 base and J gave up 3 bases, with 10 bases separating them. This CDR3 has 14 amino acids.

The chain uses TRBV2 and TRBJ1-1; TRBD1 matches at 8 bases. Trimming removed 6 bases from V and 4 bases from J; junction bases left unmatched: 13. CDR1 SNHLY and CDR2 FYNNEI come from the germline V gene. The CDR3 spans 16 residues. The CDR3 region has the DNA TGTGCCAGCAGAGCAACCCGGGACAGGAGGTTCACTGAAGCTTTCTTT. Protein: CASRATRDRRFTEAFF.

In its sample, this clone was seen once. This chain connects TRBV5-8 to TRBJ2-3; no clear D. V lost 4 bases and J 3 bases, leaving 12 bases between the germline ends. The CDR3 has 14 amino acids. Germline loops: CDR1 SGHTS, CDR2 YDEGEE. The CDR3 here is CASSHPEGTDTQYF. The CDR3 DNA sequence: TGTGCCAGCAGCCACCCCGAAGGTACAGATACGCAGTATTTT.

The chain joins TRBV3-1 (or the pseudogene TRBV3-2) to TRBJ1-2; 8 bases align to TRBD1. Germline V gene data show CDR1 as LGHDT and CDR2 as YNNKEL (reference sequence). V gave up 4 bases and J gave up 6 bases; unmatched junction bases: 10. CDR3 length equals 15 residues. The CDR3 region is CASSPLPGQEDGYTF. The CDR3 bases are TGTGCCAGCAGCCCCCTCCCGGGACAGGAGGATGGCTACACCTTC.

V is TRBV5-4 and J is TRBJ2-1, with 7 positions matching TRBD1. The V gene end was trimmed by 0 bases and the J gene end by 1 base; junction bases not matched to a gene: 1. Germline V CDR1 and CDR2: SGHNT, YYREEE (reference sequence). This CDR3 is built from 15 residues. CDR3 amino acids: CASSLATGSYNEQFF. The CDR3 DNA is TGTGCCAGCAGCTTGGCGACAGGGTCCTACAATGAGCAGTTCTTC. The full variable domain, rest sourced from reference TRBV5-4 and TRBJ2-1, is ETGVTQSPTHLIKTRGQQVTLRCSSQSGHNTVSWYQQALGQGPQFIFQYYREEENGRGNFPPRFSGLQFPNYSSELNVNALELDDSALYLCASSLATGSYNEQFFGPGTRLTVL.

The chain recombines TRBV4-1 with TRBJ1-2; 11 bases match TRBD1. V dropped 0 bases and J dropped 5; count of bases not matched to a gene: 11. Germline CDR1 is MGHRA and CDR2 is YSYEKL. This CDR3 has 18 amino acids. The CDR3 nucleotides are TGCGCCAGCAGCCAAGATCGCCGAGGACAGGGGGCGCGGTATGGCTACACCTTC. Protein product: CASSQDRRGQGARYGYTF.

This rearrangement joins TRBV5-1 to TRBJ1-4; unclear D gene. V was trimmed by 1 base and J by 5 bases, leaving 6 bases between them. The CDR3 length is 13 residues. Germline V gives CDR1 SGHRS, CDR2 YFSETQ. CDR3 in DNA: TGCGCCAGCAGCTTGTGGCAGAATGAAAAACTGTTTTTT. This sequence encodes CASSLWQNEKLFF.

This clone was detected a few times. The chain has TRBV3-1 (or the pseudogene TRBV3-2) and TRBJ1-1; D remains ambiguous. CDR1 and CDR2 from the germline V gene are LGHDT and YNNKEL (reference sequence). Trimming pared 0 bases from V and 2 bases from J, leaving 13 bases between. The CDR3 sequence is 16 residues long. CDR3 sequence: CASSQDFVQVNTEAFF. The CDR3 DNA sequence: TGTGCCAGCAGCCAAGATTTTGTCCAGGTAAACACTGAAGCTTTCTTT.

The CDR3 sequence: CASSVELAGVNEQFF. In DNA, the CDR3 is TGTGCCAGCAGCGTAGAACTAGCGGGGGTCAATGAGCAGTTCTTC. The rearrangement joins TRBV9 to TRBJ2-1; 11 bases are a match to TRBD2. Germline V gene sequence: CDR1 SGDLS, CDR2 YYNGEE. This CDR3 has 15 residues. J gave up 6 bases and V 0 bases, and 2 bases lay outside the gene matches.

The chain carries TRBV10-3 and TRBJ2-7; 10 positions match TRBD2. The CDR3 runs to 13 residues. The trim removed 5 bases at V and 4 bases at J, leaving 2 bases unmatched. CDR1 is ENHRY and CDR2 is SYGVKD in the germline V gene. The CDR3 region is CAISSGRAYEQYF. CDR3 nucleotide sequence: TGTGCCATCAGTAGCGGGAGGGCTTACGAGCAGTACTTC.